This T cell receptor beta chain originates from a study of CXCR3-negative and CXCR3-positive naive CD8 T cells. Germline V lookup: CDR1 SQVTM, CDR2 ANQGSEA. The CDR3 spans 13 residues. Study-level findings and limits: TCR interaction strength was inferred from TRB CDR3 physicochemistry, as CD5 matched across naive subsets. The study found more hydrophobic TRB CDR3s in CXCR3-positive naive cells than in CXCR3-negative naive cells.

This clonotype shows up as medium-sized by frequency. The antigen remains unidentified. 300,000 cells per CD8+ T cell subset were flow-sorted in triplicate. A CD45RO-CCR7+CD27+CD95- phenotype identified naive CD8+ T cells. The study made its TRB cDNA libraries by 5' RACE, adding UMI labels. From the 5' RACE reads, TCRdb lists one entry per CDR3 protein and no DNA. The sample table sets out some 8,000 distinct CDR3 sequences. The material sequenced was naive CXCR3+ CD8+ T cells from blood. Subset denoted: CD45RO-CCR7+CD27+CD95- naive CD8+ T cells expressing CXCR3 (TNR3+). The clonotype was recovered from a human donor in good health. Some clones in this sample may be carry-over from other donors' samples. The chain carries TRBV29-1 and TRBJ1-2; TCRdb's D call, TRBD1, is unchecked because there is no DNA. CDR3 sequence reads: CSEGQGANYGYTF. Full variable domain (outside the CDR3, taken from reference TRBV29-1 and TRBJ1-2): SAVISQKPSRDICQRGTSLTIQCQVDSQVTMMFWYRQQPGQSLTLIATANQGSEATYESGFVIDKFPISRPNLTFSTLTVSNMSPEDSSIYLCSEGQGANYGYTFGSGTRLTVV.